The 25 T cell receptor beta chains below all came from one sample that was sequenced in a study of response to subunit inactivated influenza vaccine. TCRdb fed the RT-PCR reads into MiXCR, producing one record per CDR3 protein. The table has some 600,000 distinct CDR3 sequences, around 15% seen once; the top ten hold approximately 7.6%. Sequences were derived from PBMCs from blood, sampled 14 to 15 days before vaccination. The source of these receptors is a man aged 45-65 years who received an inactivated influenza vaccine.

This clonotype appeared a few times. J is TRBJ1-1 and V is TRBV7-2; D is perhaps TRBD1 (5 bases). The CDR3 length is 14 residues. Germline values: CDR1 SGHTA, CDR2 FQGNSA. Trimming cost V 5 bases and J 2 bases, with 12 bases left between them. This chain's CDR3 is CASSVRGVNTEAFF. The DNA for the CDR3 is TGTGCCAGCAGCGTCCGGGGCGTTAACACTGAAGCTTTCTTT.

The chain couples TRBV14 to TRBJ2-7; 10 bases match TRBD2. The germline CDR1 and CDR2 sequences are SGHDN and FVKESK. CDR3 length: 15 residues. V was pared by 6 bases and J by 0 bases, with 5 bases of the junction left unmatched. The CDR3 bases are TGTGCCAGCAGGCTTACTAGCGGGGACTCCTACGAGCAGTACTTC. It translates to CASRLTSGDSYEQYF.

The chain is built from TRBV20-1 and TRBJ2-7, with 13 positions matching TRBD2. Germline-derived CDR1 and CDR2 are DFQATT and SNEGSKA (reference sequence). The CDR3 covers 14 residues. V was clipped by 3 bases and J by 5 bases; unmatched bases: 4. The CDR3 reads CSASSGTSGNEQYF. CDR3 DNA: TGCAGTGCTAGTTCGGGGACTAGCGGGAACGAGCAGTACTTC.

This clonotype was counted only a few times. The chain carries TRBV10-2 and TRBJ1-5; D possibly corresponds to TRBD1 (6 bases). V dropped 3 bases and J dropped 3 bases, with 9 bases sitting between them. Germline V gene data show CDR1 as WSHSY and CDR2 as SAAADI. The CDR3 runs 14 residues. The CDR3 loop is CASSDGGYNQPQHF. CDR3 DNA: TGCGCCAGCAGTGATGGGGGCTACAATCAGCCCCAGCATTTT.

V and J are TRBV28 and TRBJ1-5; tentatively, D is TRBD1 (5 bases). The CDR3 consists of 15 residues. CDR1 is MDHEN, CDR2 SYDVKM, per germline. V dropped 3 bases and J dropped 4 bases, with 13 bases sitting between them. Written as DNA, the CDR3 is TGTGCCAGCAGTTTGTATGGGGCAGTGAATCAGCCCCAGCATTTT. As protein: CASSLYGAVNQPQHF.

This clonotype turned up a few times. The CDR3 nucleotides are TGTGCCAGCAGCCTTCAGGGGGCGCCTTATGAAAAACTGTTTTTT. Amino acids: CASSLQGAPYEKLFF. V is TRBV3-1 and J is TRBJ1-4; 8 positions agree with TRBD1. The germline V gene encodes CDR1 LGHDT and CDR2 YNNKEL (reference sequence). The CDR3 totals 15 residues. J was trimmed by 6 bases and V by 4 bases; bases with no gene match: 7.

This clonotype was observed a few times. This chain joins TRBV4-3 and TRBJ2-3; maybe TRBD2 (5 bases). Germline lookup yields CDR1 LGHNA and CDR2 YSLEER. Trimming cost V 3 bases and J 1 base, with 11 bases left between them. This CDR3 comprises 15 residues. This CDR3 is CASSQRDPRTDTQYF. In DNA, the CDR3 is TGCGCCAGCAGCCAGAGGGATCCGCGCACAGATACGCAGTATTTT.

V and J are TRBV5-1 and TRBJ2-3; TRBD2 aligns across 8 bases. J gave up 2 bases and V 6 bases, and 11 bases lay outside the gene matches. The CDR3 contains 16 residues. CDR1 and CDR2 (germline): SGHRS, YFSETQ. The CDR3 loop is CASNSLSGTPTDTQYF. CDR3 nucleotide sequence: TGCGCCAGCAACTCTCTTAGCGGGACACCCACAGATACGCAGTATTTT.

This rearrangement joins TRBV7-8 to TRBJ2-3, with 9 bases identical to TRBD1. V dropped 1 base and J dropped 4; count of bases not matched to a gene: 6. Germline V gives CDR1 SGHVS, CDR2 FQNEAQ. The CDR3 consists of 16 residues. The CDR3 spells CASSLGGQGNPDTQYF. CDR3 nucleotides: TGTGCCAGCAGCTTAGGGGGACAGGGTAACCCAGATACGCAGTATTTT. Together with reference TRBV7-8 and TRBJ2-3, the CDR3 gives the full variable domain: GAGVSQSPRYKVAKRGQDVALRCDPISGHVSLFWYQQALGQGPEFLTYFQNEAQLDKSGLPSDRFFAERPEGSVSTLKIQRTQQEDSAVYLCASSLGGQGNPDTQYFGPGTRLTVL.

Concerning this clonotype: One end of the junction varies from germline; a read error may be responsible. V is TRBV5-1 and J is TRBJ2-2; 8 bases map to TRBD2. Germline CDR1 SGHRS, CDR2 YFSETQ. The CDR3 has 15 amino acids. The CDR3 DNA reads as TGCGCCAGCAGCTTCTCCGGGAGGGGAACCGGGGAGCTGGTTTTT. Encoded protein: CASSFSGRGTGELVF. The full variable domain, in which reference TRBV5-1 and TRBJ2-2 provide the parts outside the CDR3, is KAGVTQTPRYLIKTRGQQVTLSCSPISGHRSVSWYQQTPGQGLQFLFEYFSETQRNKGNFPGRFSGRQFSNSRSEMNVSTLELGDSALYLCASSFSGRGTGELVFGEGSRLTVL.

This rearrangement joins TRBV12-3 or TRBV12-4 to TRBJ2-2, with TRBD1 as a possible D gene (5 bases). This CDR3 has 14 amino acids. The germline V and J ends were trimmed by 8 bases and 7 bases, with 17 bases remaining between them. CDR3 bases: TGTGCCAGCTCGGCAGGGATGGTTTACGGGGAGCTGTTTTTT. It translates to CASSAGMVYGELFF.

The rearrangement uses TRBV4-3 and TRBJ2-3, with no clear D. The CDR3 has 15 residues. V lost 0 bases to trimming and J lost 0 bases, with 7 bases between them. CDR1 is LGHNA and CDR2 is YSLEER in the germline V gene. CDR3 bases: TGCGCCAGCAGCCAAGAGTTAAGGAGCACAGATACGCAGTATTTT. Translation: CASSQELRSTDTQYF.

This clonotype has more than one count but fewer than ten. One end of the junction does not line up with germline, which may come from a read error. The V call is TRBV15, the J call TRBJ1-1; D is uncertain. This CDR3 has 13 amino acids. Germline V gene data show CDR1 as LNHNV and CDR2 as YYDKDF (reference sequence). The CDR3, as DNA: TGTGCCACCAGCAGAGGGGTGAACGCTGAAGCTTTCTTT. Its protein is CATSRGVNAEAFF.

This clonotype has a handful of counts. The CDR3 is CASSLGQNKNSPLHF. The CDR3 bases are TGCGCCAGCAGCTTGGGACAGAATAAAAATTCACCCCTCCACTTT. The chain couples TRBV5-1 to TRBJ1-6; the D gene is possibly TRBD1 (5 bases). The CDR3 spans 15 residues. Trimming shortened V by 0 bases and J by 7 bases, and 11 bases separated the two germline ends. From germline, CDR1 is SGHRS and CDR2 YFSETQ.

This clonotype was seen just once. J is TRBJ2-3 and V is TRBV7-2, with 8 bases lining up with TRBD2. Trimming cost V 2 bases and J 2 bases; bases outside gene matches: 6. Germline V lookup: CDR1 SGHTA, CDR2 FQGNSA. There are 16 residues in the CDR3. The CDR3 DNA sequence: TGTGCCAGCAGCTTAATTCCGGGAGGGGTCACAGATACGCAGTATTTT. Its protein is CASSLIPGGVTDTQYF.

This clonotype appeared many times. This chain connects TRBV29-1 to TRBJ2-7; 8 bases line up with TRBD1. Germline V gene lookup returns CDR1 SQVTM and CDR2 ANQGSEA. With 4 bases clipped from V and 6 bases from J, the junction kept 5 bases outside the gene matches. The CDR3 consists of 12 residues. The DNA of the CDR3 is TGCAGCGTTGGAGGGACAGGCCGCGAGCAGTACTTC. As protein: CSVGGTGREQYF.

This clonotype was counted between two and nine times. V is TRBV29-1 and J is TRBJ2-7; D is possibly TRBD1 or TRBD2 (5 bases each). Trimming removed 2 bases at V and 0 bases at J, with 17 bases between. The CDR3 extends over 16 amino acids. CDR1 and CDR2 from the germline V gene are SQVTM and ANQGSEA. The CDR3 DNA follows: TGCAGCGTTGAATTGTTATCCGGGGCCCCCTCCTACGAGCAGTACTTC. Translating gives CSVELLSGAPSYEQYF.

This clonotype has only a few counts. V gene TRBV6-5 combines with J gene TRBJ1-4; 10 bases align to TRBD1. The V segment lost 4 bases and the J segment 7 bases; nucleotides outside the gene matches: 6. This CDR3 has 15 residues. Germline V CDR1 and CDR2: MNHEY, SVGAGI. CDR3 in DNA: TGTGCCAGCAGTTCGACAGGGGGCCTTGGTGAAAAACTGTTTTTT. Translating gives CASSSTGGLGEKLFF.

In this sample, this clonotype turned up a few times. The rearrangement uses TRBV7-9 and TRBJ2-7; possibly TRBD2 for D (6 bases). Trimming took off 5 bases at V and 3 bases at J, with 17 bases between the two ends. The CDR3 runs to 15 residues. Germline-derived CDR1 and CDR2 are SEHNR and FQNEAQ (reference sequence). The CDR3 reads CASSDLSGRNYEQYF. The CDR3 bases are TGTGCCAGCAGCGACTTGAGCGGGCGAAACTACGAGCAGTACTTC.

The chain has TRBV10-3 and TRBJ2-7; D not certain. The germline CDR1 and CDR2 sequences are ENHRY and SYGVKD. Trimming shortened V by 10 bases and J by 3 bases, and 13 bases separated the two germline ends. The CDR3 is 12 amino acids. DNA for the CDR3: TGTGCCACCCTCTCCCTCGGCTACGAGCAGTACTTC. This encodes CATLSLGYEQYF.

The V and J genes are TRBV7-2 and TRBJ2-7, with no clear D. CDR1 is SGHTA and CDR2 is FQGNSA in the germline V gene. V was pared by 1 base and J by 3 bases, with 13 bases between. CDR3 length: 15 residues. The CDR3, as DNA: TGTGCCAGCAGCTTAGGAAGCCAAGAAAACTACGAGCAGTACTTC. It translates to CASSLGSQENYEQYF. The entire variable domain, with the rest obtained from reference TRBV7-2 and TRBJ2-7, is as follows: GAGVSQSPSNKVTEKGKDVELRCDPISGHTALYWYRQSLGQGLEFLIYFQGNSAPDKSGLPSDRFSAERTGGSVSTLTIQRTQQEDSAVYLCASSLGSQENYEQYFGPGTRLTVT.

The chain carries TRBV20-1 and TRBJ2-2; D not resolved. The V end was cut by 3 bases, the J end by 7 bases, with 6 bases between. Germline CDR1 and CDR2: DFQATT and SNEGSKA (reference sequence). The CDR3 runs to 11 residues. In DNA, the CDR3 is TGCAGTGCTAGCCTCAACGGGGAGCTGTTTTTT. Its translation: CSASLNGELFF.

V gene TRBV5-6 combines with J gene TRBJ1-2; D is unclear. The germline V gene has CDR1 SGHDT and CDR2 YYEEEE. Trimming cost V 4 bases and J 6 bases, with 22 bases left between them. The CDR3 consists of 16 residues. This chain's CDR3 is CASSTPRSRSRDGYTF. The CDR3 nucleotides read TGTGCCAGCAGCACCCCTAGGTCCCGATCGAGGGATGGCTACACCTTC.

This clonotype was observed a handful of times. CDR3 DNA sequence: TGTGCCAGCAGCCTGGAGACAGGGAGAGTAGAAGGCTACACCTTC. This gives the protein CASSLETGRVEGYTF. The chain joins TRBV7-2 to TRBJ1-2; 7 positions agree with TRBD1. The CDR3 runs 15 residues. Per the germline V gene, CDR1 is SGHTA and CDR2 is FQGNSA. J was trimmed by 8 bases and V by 5 bases; bases with no gene match: 14.

The CDR3 here is CASSGGQRSYNEQFF. DNA of the CDR3: TGTGCCAGCAGCGGAGGACAGCGTTCCTACAATGAGCAGTTCTTC. The chain employs TRBV9 and TRBJ2-1, with a tentative D call TRBD1 (6 bases). Deletions cut 3 bases from V and 1 base from J, with 11 bases between. This CDR3 spans 15 amino acids. CDR1 SGDLS and CDR2 YYNGEE come from the germline V gene.